Listed here is a single TCR beta chain. Using the 5' RACE reads, TCRdb records one entry per CDR3 protein without DNA. The table gives some 2,000 distinct CDR3 sequences; the top ten clones make up 70% to 80% of it. These data are taken from a study of T cells expressing NK-cell markers. The sequencing input was blood T cells: a sorted CD56 or NKG2C T cell subset, CD4+ or CD8+ T cells, or bulk PBMC T cells (not recorded which). The TCR comes from a woman younger than 30 in good health.

The chain's CDR3 is CASSRDMSSYEQYF. V gene TRBV10-1 combines with J gene TRBJ2-7; TCRdb calls TRBD1, which cannot be checked without DNA. CDR1 WNHNN and CDR2 SYGVQD come from the germline V gene (reference sequence). The CDR3 extends over 14 amino acids.